This T cell receptor (beta chain) was captured by sequencing in a study of OX40 agonist ivuxolimab in advanced cancers. Turning to the study itself: There were three patients with partial responses, one having hepatocellular carcinoma and two cutaneous melanoma.

In this sample, this clone turned up once. People who had autoimmune disease history or systemic immunosuppression were excluded. The CDR3 has 13 amino acids. Germline loops: CDR1 MNHNY, CDR2 SVGAGI (reference sequence). V was clipped by 7 bases and J by 5 bases; unmatched bases: 4. The table came from immunoSEQ multiplex PCR; TCRdb's copy has only in-frame clones and leaves some out. The table records tens of thousands of clones, over 80% of them present only once. This TCR came from an adult with an advanced solid tumor such as melanoma, head and neck, liver or kidney cancer. The material sequenced was CD4+ or CD8+ T cells sorted from blood, taken in a trial of the OX40 agonist ivuxolimab. The rearrangement links TRBV6-6 to TRBJ2-7, with 11 nucleotides matching TRBD2. The CDR3 nucleotides are TGTGCCAGCAAGCTAGCGGGGGGTAACGAGCAGTACGTC. Translated, it gives CASKLAGGNEQYV.